These 3 T cell receptor beta chains were all obtained from the same sample, sequenced in a study of lymphopenia after photon versus proton radiotherapy. Only in-frame clones appear in the TCRdb table, and some are missing; sequencing was by immunoSEQ multiplex PCR. The sample yields roughly 53,000 clones, around four fifths seen once. The sample consisted of peripheral blood, taken from a patient treated with photon-based radiotherapy. These receptors originate from a man between 50 and 59 years old with gastric cancer.

This clone was observed a few times. V usage is TRBV30 and J usage is TRBJ2-1, with 10 positions matching TRBD2. The V and J ends lost 4 bases and 5 bases, in that order; junction bases with no gene match: 11. This CDR3 is 16 amino acids long. Germline CDR1 is GTSNPN and CDR2 is SVGIG (reference sequence). The CDR3 region is CAWKAPTSGWNNEQFF. The DNA for the CDR3 is TGTGCCTGGAAAGCCCCGACTAGCGGGTGGAACAATGAGCAGTTCTTC. Full variable domain (outside the CDR3, taken from reference TRBV30 and TRBJ2-1): SQTIHQWPATLVQPVGSPLSLECTVEGTSNPNLYWYRQAAGRGLQLLFYSVGIGQISSEVPQNLSASRPQDRQFILSSKKLLLSDSGFYLCAWKAPTSGWNNEQFFGPGTRLTVL.

The chain uses TRBV5-4 and TRBJ2-1, with 7 bases that match TRBD1. V was clipped by 4 bases and J by 4 bases; unmatched bases: 11. From germline, CDR1 is SGHNT and CDR2 YYREEE (reference sequence). The length of the CDR3 is 16 residues. This CDR3 reads CASSLDIGTAYNEQFF. The CDR3 nucleotides read TGTGCCAGCAGCCTGGATATTGGGACAGCTTACAATGAGCAGTTCTTC.

This chain connects TRBV25-1 to TRBJ1-5; D remains ambiguous. Trimming stripped 3 bases from V and 3 bases from J, with 9 bases between. This CDR3 has 14 amino acids. Germline V gives CDR1 MGHDK, CDR2 SYGVNS. The CDR3 DNA reads as TGTGCCAGCAGTGATCTGGGAGACAATCAGCCCCAGCATTTT. Its protein product is CASSDLGDNQPQHF.